There are a few counts of the clone carrying this TCR beta chain. Antigen specificity is unknown. The data belong to a study of spatial heterogeneity in lung cancer. Study overall: There were consistently more beta-chain sequences detected than alpha-chain sequences.

Time point defined: sample taken at primary tumor resection. In each case, whole RNA from tumor, nontumor lung or frozen PBMC was sequenced unsorted. Samples were donated by 72 untreated early-stage non-small cell lung cancer patients. On each TCR cDNA molecule, a unique molecular identifier was present. TCRdb passed the 5' RACE reads through MiXCR, listing each CDR3 protein once. This sample has about 20,000 distinct CDR3 sequences, with around 19% found just once. The study's findings and limits: Follow-up blood showed ubiquitous expanded tumor TCRs less than blood at resection did.

Germline V CDR1 and CDR2: LNHDA, SQIVND (reference sequence). V was clipped by 6 bases and J by 4 bases; unmatched bases: 2. The CDR3 contains 12 residues. The TCR originated in a male donor with early-stage non-small cell lung cancer. The source material was PBMCs, sampled at surgery. The chain employs TRBV19 and TRBJ1-1; 7 bases map to TRBD1. CDR3 DNA sequence: TGTGCCAGTAGCCCAGGGGGCACTGAAGCTTTCTTT. This codes for CASSPGGTEAFF.